The source of this T cell receptor beta chain is a study of radiation and T cells in renal cell carcinoma. Study-level findings and limits: Top tumor clonotypes rose in blood 2 weeks post-radiation, then contracted.

Germline V lookup: CDR1 SGDLS, CDR2 YYNGEE. V dropped 1 base and J dropped 4 bases, with 9 bases sitting between them. The CDR3 totals 15 residues. Remarks on this clone: No antigen is known for it.

Time point: blood 2 weeks post-SBRT. Described treatment: 15 Gy SBRT to primary tumor, nephrectomy 4 weeks later. Blood was sampled at baseline, 2 weeks and 4 weeks after SBRT. Produced via immunoSEQ multiplex PCR; TCRdb's table is partial and in-frame only. The data contain 20,000 to 30,000 clones, 65% to 85% of them singletons. The rearrangement links TRBV9 to TRBJ2-6, with D tentatively TRBD1 (5 bases). The starting material was blood, obtained from a patient whose treatment included radiotherapy and nephrectomy. The receptor was derived from a man aged 55-75 years with renal cell carcinoma. The CDR3 DNA reads TGTGCCAGCAGCGTACAGGGTTCCGGGGCCAACGTCCTGACTTTC. This translates into CASSVQGSGANVLTF. Full variable domain (remainder filled in from reference TRBV9 and TRBJ2-6): DSGVTQTPKHLITATGQRVTLRCSPRSGDLSVYWYQQSLDQGLQFLIQYYNGEERAKGNILERFSAQQFPDLHSELNLSSLELGDSALYFCASSVQGSGANVLTFGAGSRLTVL.